The 9 T cell receptor beta chains below were found in one sample sequenced in a study of blood T cells in healthy people across ages. The use of a sample-barcoded 5' primer and a J-beta primer mix characterized a second PCR of about 7 to 12 cycles. Each CDR3 protein gets one entry after TCRdb re-called the 5' RACE reads with MiXCR. The sample holds 1.5 million to 2 million distinct CDR3 sequences, roughly 50% seen once. Sample: blood. The receptors derive from a middle-aged woman in good health.

The V call is TRBV28, the J call TRBJ2-4; the D gene is possibly TRBD1 (5 bases). The closer fit of TRBJ2-7 to the DNA end suggests the J call may be wrong. Germline V CDR1 and CDR2: MDHEN, SYDVKM. The CDR3 runs to 17 residues. The CDR3 here is CASSSAAGGQNSYEQYF. The CDR3 bases are TGTGCCAGCAGCTCGGCCGCAGGTGGACAAAACTCCTACGAGCAGTACTTC.

This chain joins TRBV28 and TRBJ2-7; the match to TRBD1 covers 8 bases. Germline V gene data show CDR1 as MDHEN and CDR2 as SYDVKM. With 6 bases clipped from V and 1 base from J, the junction kept 8 bases outside the gene matches. This CDR3 has 15 amino acids. The chain's CDR3 is CASSPRTGYSYEQYF. In nucleotides, the CDR3 is TGTGCCAGCAGCCCCCGGACAGGGTATTCCTACGAGCAGTACTTC.

The chain links TRBV6-5 to TRBJ2-3; D gene ambiguous. Looked up from germline, CDR1 is MNHEY and CDR2 is SVGAGI. V lost 6 bases, J lost 5 bases, and 15 bases lay in between. The CDR3 consists of 14 residues. CDR3 loop: CASRRHAKGDTQYF. In DNA, the CDR3 is TGTGCCAGCAGAAGACACGCCAAGGGAGATACGCAGTATTTT.

There are a few counts of this clonotype. This chain connects TRBV20-1 to TRBJ2-3; 8 nucleotides line up with TRBD2. Germline V gene sequence: CDR1 DFQATT, CDR2 SNEGSKA (reference sequence). The ends lost 0 bases at V and 3 bases at J; junction bases unmatched: 5. The CDR3 has 15 amino acids. The CDR3 reads CSAREQRGPTDTQYF. The CDR3 bases are TGCAGTGCTAGAGAACAGCGGGGGCCTACAGATACGCAGTATTTT.

This chain links TRBV11-2 with TRBJ2-5; D is possibly TRBD2 (6 bases). Per germline, CDR1 SGHAT and CDR2 FQNNGV. Trimming removed 5 bases at V and 2 bases at J, with 12 bases between. The CDR3 runs 14 residues. The CDR3 DNA sequence: TGTGCCAGCAGCACCAGCGCGGGGCAAGAGACCCAGTACTTC. This sequence encodes CASSTSAGQETQYF.

The chain links TRBV6-5 to TRBJ1-6; no definite D call. Trimming took 7 bases from V and 9 from J, leaving 10 bases between them. This CDR3 region has 12 residues. Germline-derived CDR1 and CDR2 are MNHEY and SVGAGI. CDR3: CASTRRGSPLHF. CDR3 nucleotides: TGTGCCAGCACCCGCCGGGGTTCACCCCTCCACTTT.

The V call is TRBV20-1, the J call TRBJ2-2, with 9 bases that match TRBD1. Germline V CDR1 and CDR2: DFQATT, SNEGSKA (reference sequence). The junction had 9 bases not matched to a gene; V was cut back by 1 base and J by 6 bases. This CDR3 region has 16 residues. CDR3 coding DNA: TGCAGTGCTAGAGTCCTGGGGACAGGGTACGCCGGGGAGCTGTTTTTT. As protein: CSARVLGTGYAGELFF.

The rearrangement joins TRBV20-1 to TRBJ2-5; the match to TRBD1 covers 9 bases. CDR1 DFQATT and CDR2 SNEGSKA come from the germline V gene (reference sequence). The CDR3 sequence is 14 residues long. After removal of 6 bases from V and 5 bases from J, the junction contained 10 bases not matched to a gene. The chain's CDR3 is CSAPPDRGVETQYF. The CDR3 DNA reads as TGCAGTGCACCGCCGGACAGGGGAGTCGAGACCCAGTACTTC.

The chain has TRBV18 and TRBJ2-7; the D is unclear. The CDR3 length is 15 residues. Trimming removed 1 base at V and 1 base at J, with 11 bases between. CDR1 and CDR2 (germline): KGHSH, LQKENI. CDR3 amino acids: CASSPRTDDSYEQYF. CDR3 bases: TGTGCCAGCTCACCACGGACCGATGATTCCTACGAGCAGTACTTC.